This T cell receptor beta chain was obtained from a study of cytomegalovirus exposure and HLA in healthy donors (dated by TCRdb to between 2016 and 2019). About the study as a whole: An earlier analysis of several hundred of the donors reported 250 to 350 Gb of sequence data and some 120 million unique TCR beta sequences from around 200 million T cells. Alongside the repertoire data, information on donor age, sex, ethnicity and CMV serostatus was compiled. A later genetic analysis took genome-wide SNP genotypes for about three fifths of the roughly 700 donors and used that subset as a discovery cohort. Along with the approximately 700-subject first cohort, a separate validation cohort of over a hundred different subjects was used. Using immunosequencing, the study profiled T cell repertoires from 550 to 750 subjects and related those repertoires to cytomegalovirus serostatus. The genetic ancestry cluster associated with self-reported Caucasian donors included roughly 84% of the approximately 400 genotyped donors. Among 350 to 400 genotyped donors of the cohort, an average of approximately 240,000 unique TCR beta nucleotide sequences were sequenced per donor, around 20% of them non-productive. An earlier analysis of approximately 500 of the donors applied high-throughput TCR beta sequencing to assess whether each TCR beta V gene segment acted as functional or pseudogenic. Several DR-DQ haplotypes were handled as single units for association and clustering because linkage in the cohort was strong. To predict cytomegalovirus infection status, the study combined high-throughput TCR immunosequencing, statistical association of individual TCRs with disease status, and machine learning. Rather than drawing on any new phenotypic data, the later analysis identified candidate immune exposures from TCR beta sequences and the way those sequences occurred across donors. HLA typing covered class I and class II loci at four-digit resolution. All discovery cohort repertoires had been generated using a single sequencing platform. The number of typed donors differed by locus: 629-630 for A, B, C, DRB1 and DQB1; 522 for DQA1; 606 for DPA1; and roughly 470 for DPB1. A later analysis re-examined previously published TCR beta repertoires from over 500 donors and added high-resolution HLA genotyping to investigate patterns of TCR occurrence. The study aimed to test whether cataloging public T cell receptors could reveal signatures of past pathogen exposure. Approximately 300 gigabases of sequencing data and around 90 million unique TCR sequences made up an early release that covered some 640 HLA-typed donors. General findings and caveats noted by the study authors: In a later genetic analysis, fewer N-insertions in productive TCRs were reported among donors in an Asian-associated ancestry cluster than the roughly 700-donor mean. It was suggested by the authors that the approach could potentially be generalized to other disease states and immunological phenotypes. A group of highly shared sequence variants was considered likely to be a technical artifact of the sequencing pipeline. According to a later analysis, most CMV-associated TCR beta chains appeared to be HLA-restricted, and the HLA associations seemed to be driven largely by CMV exposure. When HLA alleles, especially DR and DQ, strongly co-occurred, TCR associations were difficult to assign to individual alleles. Because some donors lacked HLA typing at each locus, the association tests relied only on the typed subset. Because counts were too low, more than 15 rarely observed V segments, including chromosome 9 orphons, were left out of the earlier analysis of 587 of the donors. A further reported finding was that TCR beta sequences accurately predicted the HLA-A and HLA-B alleles for most subjects in the first cohort. An earlier analysis of approximately 600 of the donors showed that most TCR beta V segments appeared in productive rearrangements either about 87% or about 30% of the time, which broadly matched IMGT annotations. A later genetic analysis associated a missense DCLRE1C variant with V-gene and J-gene trimming of TCR beta chains, and an independent cohort replicated the association. In the study, approximately 160 TCR beta chains were listed as associated with cytomegalovirus. Sequencing depth was assumed to be roughly uniform across donors in the presence/absence analyses, though that assumption may not hold. According to a later analysis, TCR association rates differed among HLA loci, with DRB1 alleles showing the most associated TCRs and HLA-C alleles showing the fewest. According to a later analysis, parvovirus B19, influenza, CMV and Epstein-Barr virus appeared linked to several top co-occurrence clusters. Most TCR sequences were seen in very few donors, while some public TCRs were found in many individuals. In vitro tests confirmed that three of the cytomegalovirus-associated TCR beta chains recognize cytomegalovirus antigens. At a false discovery rate of 0.05, a later analysis linked 15,000 to 20,000 TCR beta sequences to specific HLA alleles. The cohort was sequenced for TCR beta chains only, and without alpha or paired-chain data the features that could be detected were limited. Correlated functional status among segregating V segments might reflect linkage disequilibrium, but an unknown experimental factor could not be ruled out. Compared with equally common non-associated chains, HLA-associated TCR beta chains in a later analysis were more clonally expanded and had lower generation probabilities. The 87-base-pair reads could not distinguish some IMGT-functional V segments, including TRBV6-2 and TRBV6-3, so those segments were excluded. For the cohort, immune exposure information was limited to CMV serostatus. The classifier was reported to diagnose cytomegalovirus status with high specificity and sensitivity in both the original cohort and the validation cohort.

This clone was picked up a small number of times. Its recognized antigen is unknown. No clone much larger than this one lies a single base away; base qualities are absent. The cohort consisted of more than 650 healthy bone marrow donors. Cohort members were all nominally healthy when sampled, although unrecorded immune exposures were likely present. The donor tested CMV seronegative and was one of the 352 seronegative cohort members. A peripheral blood sample was collected from each donor, and TCR beta sequencing was performed on peripheral blood mononuclear cells. Genomic DNA extraction from the blood cell samples was performed with the Qiagen DNeasy Blood Extraction Kit. There are 14 amino acids in the CDR3, from cysteine to phenylalanine inclusive. Kept here is only the CDR3 DNA, which spans 42 bases and is read in frame from base 1. For this chain, trimming is 0 bases at the V end and 4 bases at the J end, and the number of junction bases without a gene match is 4. Taken from the germline V gene (reference sequence), the CDR1 and CDR2 loops are SGHNT and YYREEE.

The method behind the library was the immunoSEQ multiplex PCR assay. For the multiplex PCR, a mixture combining 60 forward primers for TCR Vbeta segments and 13 reverse primers for TCR Jbeta segments was used. The CDR3 region of rearranged TCR beta genes was amplified from genomic DNA with a multiplex PCR assay. The amplified TCR beta libraries were sequenced on the Illumina HiSeq System as 87-base-pair reads. The authors processed their data as follows. In a later analysis, roughly 80 million unique TCR beta chains were counted across the 500 to 700 repertoires, and around 10 million of these chains were shared by at least two donors. A nearest-neighbor algorithm error-corrected the raw reads and collapsed the reads into unique sequences, merging closely related sequences to remove PCR and sequencing errors. To assign V, D and J gene segments, CDR3 sequences were aligned to IMGT reference sequences. For a sequence to be retained, at least a six-nucleotide match to both a V gene segment and a J gene segment was required. A rearrangement was called productive if the CDR3 had no stop codons and remained in frame with V and J, and every other rearrangement was called non-productive. CDR3 was defined by IMGT convention, running from the second conserved V-encoded cysteine to the conserved J-encoded phenylalanine. The earlier analysis of fewer than 700 of the donors excluded sequences that lacked an unambiguous match to a single V gene segment. In an earlier analysis of several hundred of the donors, V segments were called functional above 56.7% productive rearrangements and were called segregating when the between-donor standard deviation exceeded 5%. A statistical classification framework was developed to diagnose cytomegalovirus status using the catalog of TCR beta chain sequences. In a later analysis, TCR nucleotide sequences were compared against IMGT/GENE-DB human TR gene sequences so that V and J genes could be assigned. The TCRdist pipeline was used in a later analysis to assign CDR3 sequences and most-parsimonious VDJ recombination scenarios. A later analysis defined each TCR beta chain by its CDR3 amino acid sequence plus V-gene family, and excluded reads lacking a unique V-gene family. In a later analysis, 450 to 600 highly shared, low-generation-probability nucleotide sequences were removed to address suspected cross-contamination and a sequencing artifact. A later analysis calculated a clonal expansion index for each public chain from normalized within-repertoire ranks of inferred template counts. In a later analysis, generation probabilities were computed using a VDJ recombination model fitted to out-of-frame rearrangements, and the results were checked against IGoR. In a later analysis, hypergeometric tests were used to score TCR-TCR, TCR-HLA and TCR-CMV co-occurrence, with a repertoire-size bias correction applied to TCR pairs. False discovery rates were estimated in a later analysis by permuting HLA or CMV assignments 20 times. In a later analysis, co-occurring TCRs were grouped with DBSCAN, and TCRdist sequence similarity was added when clustering was performed within HLA-allele-positive subsets. Co-occurrence clustering excluded repertoires with fewer than 30,000 or more than 120,000 public chains, plus five with anomalous nucleotide sharing. TCRdb obtained this table from immuneACCESS and retained in-frame rearrangements with V and J assigned. These tables miss some clones; where compared with another copy, unresolved V genes account for less than half of the shortfall, and the remainder is unexplained. That table furnishes V, J and clone size, whereas the DNA furnished D and trimming. In this sample the table shows roughly 130,000 clones, around three fifths of which occur a single time. Approximately 1.7% of the sample is held by the ten biggest clonotypes.

The sequencing input was PBMCs. This receptor was taken from a male donor in good health and CMV-seronegative. The sequence joins TRBV5-4 to TRBJ2-7; 7 nucleotides in the junction match TRBD1. Here the CDR3 is given as CASSLVGDRYEQYF. The DNA is TGTGCCAGCAGCTTGGTGGGGGACAGATACGAGCAGTACTTC.